The 23 T cell receptor beta chains below come from one sample, sequenced in a study of blood T cell repertoires in COVID-19. Assay: immunoSEQ multiplex PCR; the TCRdb copy retains only in-frame clones and omits some. This sample has about 23,000 clones, with about nine tenths found just once. The specimen was peripheral blood. The source of these receptors is an elderly woman with acute or convalescent COVID-19.

CDR3 nucleotide sequence: TGTGCCAGCTCACCACCCTTGGGACAGGGTTATCAGCCCCAGCATTTT. Translation gives CASSPPLGQGYQPQHF. V usage is TRBV18 and J usage is TRBJ1-5; TRBD1 agrees at 9 bases. The CDR3 covers 16 residues. Germline V gene lookup returns CDR1 KGHSH and CDR2 LQKENI. After removal of 0 bases from V and 5 bases from J, the junction contained 5 bases not matched to a gene.

Comments on this clone: Mismatch with germline at one junction end may stem from a read error. The genes are TRBV5-8 and TRBJ1-2; D is unclear. The CDR3 contains 14 residues. The V gene's germline CDR1 is SGHTS and CDR2 YDEGEE. The CDR3 nucleotides read TGTGCCAGCATCTTGTTCGGTTATAACTATGGCTACACCTTC. Its protein is CASILFGYNYGYTF.

This clone showed up just once. The chain is built from TRBV7-2 and TRBJ2-5, with TRBD2 as a possible D gene (6 bases). Germline CDR1 reads SGHTA; CDR2 reads FQGNSA. The length of the CDR3 is 15 residues. The germline V and J ends were trimmed by 4 bases and 1 base, with 13 bases remaining between them. The CDR3 nucleotides are TGTGCCAGCAGCTACCGACTAGTTCCCCAAGAGACCCAGTACTTC. This encodes CASSYRLVPQETQYF.

J is TRBJ2-1 and V is TRBV6-5; a weak D match, TRBD2 (6 bases). The germline V gene encodes CDR1 MNHEY and CDR2 SVGAGI. This CDR3 has 15 amino acids. Trimming pared 8 bases from V and 0 bases from J, leaving 14 bases between. In DNA, the CDR3 is TGTGCCAGCTACCGCGGGACCTCCTCCTACAATGAGCAGTTCTTC. Residues: CASYRGTSSYNEQFF.

The chain employs TRBV4-1 and TRBJ1-5; D call uncertain. Trimming cost V 0 bases and J 7 bases, with 13 bases left between them. This CDR3 spans 15 amino acids. Germline assignment: CDR1 MGHRA and CDR2 YSYEKL. This chain's CDR3 is CASSQDSAERQPQHF. The CDR3 nucleotides read TGCGCCAGCAGCCAAGATTCGGCGGAACGCCAGCCCCAGCATTTT.

The V call is TRBV6-5, the J call TRBJ2-7, with TRBD1 identical over 11 bases. The CDR3 has 15 residues. After removal of 6 bases from V and 3 bases from J, the junction contained 7 bases not matched to a gene. Per the germline V gene, CDR1 is MNHEY and CDR2 is SVGAGI. The CDR3 DNA is TGTGCCAGCAGGGTTGGACAGGGGGCGCGCTACGAGCAGTACTTC. It is translated as CASRVGQGARYEQYF.

The rearrangement joins TRBV19 to TRBJ2-3; TRBD1 matches at 9 bases. J was trimmed by 5 bases and V by 2 bases; bases with no gene match: 5. The CDR3 has 15 amino acids. Germline values: CDR1 LNHDA, CDR2 SQIVND (reference sequence). The CDR3 DNA follows: TGTGCCAGTAGTATAAACAGGGGGCAAGTAGATACGCAGTATTTT. Protein sequence: CASSINRGQVDTQYF.

The V call is TRBV19, the J call TRBJ2-7; D perhaps matches TRBD1 (6 bases). CDR3 size: 13 residues. CDR1 and CDR2 from the germline V gene are LNHDA and SQIVND (reference sequence). The ends were cut back, 3 bases at V and 3 bases at J, with 9 bases in the middle. The chain's CDR3 is CASSIRDNYEQYF. DNA for the CDR3: TGTGCCAGTAGTATTAGGGACAACTACGAGCAGTACTTC.

This chain joins TRBV30 and TRBJ2-1, with TRBD1 matching over 7 bases. The CDR3 spans 14 residues. In germline, CDR1 is GTSNPN, CDR2 SVGIG (reference sequence). Germline trimming cut 0 bases from V and 9 bases from J; bases unmatched to any gene: 8. CDR3 in DNA: TGTGCCTGGAGTGTTCAGGACAGGCAGAGTGAGCAGTTCTTC. This codes for CAWSVQDRQSEQFF. Based on the CDR3 plus reference TRBV30 and TRBJ2-1, the full variable domain is SQTIHQWPATLVQPVGSPLSLECTVEGTSNPNLYWYRQAAGRGLQLLFYSVGIGQISSEVPQNLSASRPQDRQFILSSKKLLLSDSGFYLCAWSVQDRQSEQFFGPGTRLTVL.

In its sample, this clone was seen once. The V gene is TRBV19, the J gene TRBJ1-2; a possible D gene is TRBD1 (5 bases). V gave up 3 bases and J gave up 4 bases, with 12 bases separating them. The V gene's germline CDR1 is LNHDA and CDR2 SQIVND (reference sequence). There are 14 residues in the CDR3. CDR3 in amino acids: CASSISGVRYGYTF. The CDR3 DNA follows: TGTGCCAGTAGTATCTCGGGGGTCCGCTATGGCTACACCTTC.

Here the CDR3 reads CASSLGAGVDTGELFF. The DNA for the CDR3 is TGCGCCAGCAGCTTGGGGGCCGGGGTGGACACCGGGGAGCTGTTTTTT. This chain joins TRBV5-1 and TRBJ2-2; tentatively, D is TRBD2 (5 bases). The V end was cut by 0 bases, the J end by 3 bases, with 12 bases between. Per germline, CDR1 SGHRS and CDR2 YFSETQ. The CDR3 contains 16 residues.

This chain links TRBV15 with TRBJ1-2; 8 bases align to TRBD1. J lost 4 bases, V lost 0 bases, and 1 base had no gene match. CDR1 LNHNV and CDR2 YYDKDF come from the germline V gene (reference sequence). The length of the CDR3 is 14 residues. The CDR3 loop is CATSRDTGGYGYTF. The CDR3 DNA reads TGTGCCACCAGCAGAGATACAGGGGGCTATGGCTACACCTTC.

This sequence joins TRBV11-2 and TRBJ1-2; TRBD1 agrees at 10 bases. The CDR3 has 16 residues. Per the germline V gene, CDR1 is SGHAT and CDR2 is FQNNGV. The ends lost 1 base at V and 8 bases at J; junction bases unmatched: 10. The CDR3 sequence: CASSLAHRQGAGGYTF. The DNA for the CDR3 is TGTGCCAGCAGCTTAGCCCACCGACAGGGGGCGGGAGGCTACACCTTC.

This clone occurred once. The J gene is TRBJ1-5, the V gene TRBV5-4; TRBD1 matches 9 bases. CDR1 is SGHNT, CDR2 YYREEE, per germline (reference sequence). With V trimmed by 4 bases and J by 6 bases, 8 bases remained unmatched. The CDR3 runs 15 residues. The CDR3 DNA sequence: TGTGCCAGCAGCATACAGGGGGCCGTGGCTCAGCCCCAGCATTTT. It specifies CASSIQGAVAQPQHF.

This chain connects TRBV5-1 to TRBJ2-1, with 11 bases aligning to TRBD2. Losses at the gene ends were 2 bases for V and 7 bases for J; bases not matched to a gene: 5. CDR1 and CDR2 (germline): SGHRS, YFSETQ. CDR3 length: 15 amino acids. CDR3 bases: TGCGCCAGCAGCTTTAGCGGGGGGGCTTCGAATGAGCAGTTCTTC. Translating gives CASSFSGGASNEQFF. Full variable domain (remainder filled in from reference TRBV5-1 and TRBJ2-1): KAGVTQTPRYLIKTRGQQVTLSCSPISGHRSVSWYQQTPGQGLQFLFEYFSETQRNKGNFPGRFSGRQFSNSRSEMNVSTLELGDSALYLCASSFSGGASNEQFFGPGTRLTVL.

The chain employs TRBV4-3 and TRBJ2-6; perhaps TRBD2 as D (6 bases). Per the germline V gene, CDR1 is LGHNA and CDR2 is YSLEER. Trimming left V 0 bases short and J 0 bases short, with 9 bases between. This CDR3 spans 17 amino acids. This CDR3 reads CASSQEGDSSGANVLTF. The CDR3, as DNA: TGCGCCAGCAGCCAAGAAGGGGACTCCTCTGGGGCCAACGTCCTGACTTTC.

In its sample, this clone ranks as medium-sized. This chain uses TRBV29-1 with TRBJ1-2; 9 bases are a match to TRBD1. Trimming at V came to 7 bases and at J to 8 bases, leaving 11 bases not matched to a gene. The CDR3 sequence is 13 residues long. Germline CDR1 reads SQVTM; CDR2 reads ANQGSEA. CDR3 sequence: CSATGTGIKGYTF. CDR3 sequence (DNA): TGCAGCGCAACCGGGACAGGGATCAAGGGCTACACCTTC.

A single count supports this clone. The chain carries TRBV6-2 or TRBV6-3 and TRBJ2-5; 14 nucleotides line up with TRBD2. CDR3 length: 16 residues. Germline V gene lookup returns CDR1 MNHEY and CDR2 SVGEGT. Trimming removed 5 bases from V and 4 bases from J; junction bases left unmatched: 6. The CDR3 sequence is CASSPGLAGGGETQYF. The CDR3 nucleotides read TGTGCCAGCAGTCCCGGACTAGCGGGAGGTGGAGAGACCCAGTACTTC.

The rearrangement uses TRBV24-1 and TRBJ2-3; 8 positions match TRBD1. Germline V lookup: CDR1 KGHDR, CDR2 SFDVKD. The J segment lost 2 bases and the V segment lost 7 bases, leaving 4 bases of the junction unmatched. This CDR3 has 14 amino acids. CDR3 in amino acids: CATRDRGLTDTQYF. As DNA, the CDR3 is TGTGCCACCAGAGACAGGGGTCTCACAGATACGCAGTATTTT.

The table lists this clone with a count of one. J is TRBJ2-7 and V is TRBV7-6, with 8 positions matching TRBD2. In germline, CDR1 is SGHVS, CDR2 FNYEAQ. V was clipped by 0 bases and J by 5 bases; unmatched bases: 6. This CDR3 is 15 amino acids long. The CDR3 is CASSLAVGTRDEQYF. DNA of the CDR3: TGTGCCAGCAGCTTAGCGGTAGGGACTAGGGACGAGCAGTACTTC. Full variable domain (missing parts from reference TRBV7-6 and TRBJ2-7): GAGVSQSPRYKVTKRGQDVALRCDPISGHVSLYWYRQALGQGPEFLTYFNYEAQQDKSGLPNDRFSAERPEGSISTLTIQRTEQRDSAMYRCASSLAVGTRDEQYFGPGTRLTVT.

The V gene is TRBV18, the J gene TRBJ2-3; possibly TRBD1 for D (5 bases). This CDR3 region has 14 residues. The germline V and J ends were trimmed by 2 bases and 3 bases, with 9 bases remaining between them. Germline V CDR1 and CDR2: KGHSH, LQKENI. DNA for the CDR3: TGTGCCAGCTCACCAGGCAGGGTTACAGATACGCAGTATTTT. This translates into CASSPGRVTDTQYF.

The V call is TRBV7-9, the J call TRBJ2-3; D is possibly TRBD2 (6 bases). The CDR3 is 15 residues long. Deletions cut 4 bases from V and 4 bases from J, with 15 bases between. The germline V gene encodes CDR1 SEHNR and CDR2 FQNEAQ (reference sequence). CDR3 loop: CASSSRRLVADTQYF. The DNA of the CDR3 is TGTGCCAGCAGCTCACGACGACTAGTGGCAGATACGCAGTATTTT.

This rearrangement joins TRBV13 to TRBJ1-2; D is possibly TRBD1 (6 bases). Germline CDR1 and CDR2: PRHDT and FYEKMQ (reference sequence). The ends were cut back, 5 bases at V and 1 base at J, with 14 bases in the middle. The CDR3 is 15 residues long. The CDR3 is CASSEGVIYNYGYTF. DNA for the CDR3: TGTGCCAGCAGCGAGGGGGTAATTTATAACTATGGCTACACCTTC.